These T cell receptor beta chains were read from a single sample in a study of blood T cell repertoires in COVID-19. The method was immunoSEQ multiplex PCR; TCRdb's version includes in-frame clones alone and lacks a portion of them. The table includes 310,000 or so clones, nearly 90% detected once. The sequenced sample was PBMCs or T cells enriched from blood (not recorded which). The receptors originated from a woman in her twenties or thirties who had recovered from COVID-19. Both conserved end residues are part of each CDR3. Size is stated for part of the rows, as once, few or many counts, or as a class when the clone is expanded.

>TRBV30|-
CAWSDPSRGASSYEQYF
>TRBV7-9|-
CASNGDSYGYTF
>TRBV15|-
CATSRFTLGRDRETQYF
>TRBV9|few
CASSPGGTPALGYTF
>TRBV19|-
CASSGPNRGLSYNEQFF
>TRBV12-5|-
CASGLVILGRAGGPSSQETQYF
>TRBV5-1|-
CASSTGTSGHYNEQFF
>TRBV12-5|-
CASGLVVGRANEQFF
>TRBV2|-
CASSEEKGAHEQFF
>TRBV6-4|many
CASSDGGLGYTF
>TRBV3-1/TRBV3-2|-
CASSQVAEGSYEQYF
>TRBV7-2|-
CASSFRQGGYNEQFF
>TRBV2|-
CASSISSGGSTDTQYF
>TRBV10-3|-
CALRDSPNYGYTF
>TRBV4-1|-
CASSQDERGRSYNEQFF
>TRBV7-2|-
CASSPRTGTQHF
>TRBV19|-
CASGGREVSPLHF
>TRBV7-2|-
CASSRYANMNTEAFF
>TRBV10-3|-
CAISGGTAINTIYF
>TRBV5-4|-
CASRRGLAGDLRETQYF
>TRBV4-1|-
CASSPRPRGRSGSPLHF
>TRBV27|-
CASSLALAGEKLFF
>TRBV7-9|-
CASSRQGSGQPQHF
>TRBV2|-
CASRTRRGYTDTQYF
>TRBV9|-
CASSALQGIPPDTQYF
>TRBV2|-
CASRERGTAGDTIYF
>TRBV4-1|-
CASSEINSNQPQHF
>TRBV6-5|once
CASTPGGTFDQPQHF
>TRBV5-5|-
CASKPTGTGNTIYF
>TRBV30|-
CAWSVAGGYGYTF
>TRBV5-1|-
CATGWRGATDTQYF
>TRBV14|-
CASSLWTGWNSPLHF
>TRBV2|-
CASSQGAGTGELFF
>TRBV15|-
CATSRGGDEAFF
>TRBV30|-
CAWSVDRANSPLHF
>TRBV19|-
CASSIGGGEEEKLFF
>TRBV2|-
CASSDGWYTYNEQFF
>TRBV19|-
CASSYSGGSYEQYF
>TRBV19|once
CASSTTGTVYGYTF
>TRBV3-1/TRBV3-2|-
CASSHRQGGQPQHF
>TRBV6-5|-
CASSSRTGPDTQYF
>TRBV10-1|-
CASSESAAAGGLSSYNEQFF
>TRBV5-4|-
CVSSSGTGNTEAFF
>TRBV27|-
CASSSLRDSPLAEQYF
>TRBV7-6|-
CASSSTSGGASYNEQFF
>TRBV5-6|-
CASSLVLGTSSYNSPLHF
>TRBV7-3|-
CASSPTLTGAYVEQYF
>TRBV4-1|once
CASSQVPGGRGAQETQYF